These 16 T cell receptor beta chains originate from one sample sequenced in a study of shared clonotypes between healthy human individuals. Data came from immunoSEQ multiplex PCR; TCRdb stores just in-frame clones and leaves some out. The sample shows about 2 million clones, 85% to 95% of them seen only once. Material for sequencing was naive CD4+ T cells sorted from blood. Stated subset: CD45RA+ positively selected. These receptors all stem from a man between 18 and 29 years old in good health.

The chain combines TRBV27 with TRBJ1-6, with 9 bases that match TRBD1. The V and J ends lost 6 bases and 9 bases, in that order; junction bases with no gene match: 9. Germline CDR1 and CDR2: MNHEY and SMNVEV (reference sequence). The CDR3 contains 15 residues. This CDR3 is CASSLTGTGTSPLHF. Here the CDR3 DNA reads TGTGCCAGCAGCCTCACCGGGACAGGGACTTCACCCCTCCACTTT.

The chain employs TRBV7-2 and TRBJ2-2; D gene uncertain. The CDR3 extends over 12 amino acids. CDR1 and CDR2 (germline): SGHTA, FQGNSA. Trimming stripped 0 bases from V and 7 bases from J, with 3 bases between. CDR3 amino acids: CASSLANGELFF. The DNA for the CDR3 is TGTGCCAGCAGCTTAGCAAACGGGGAGCTGTTTTTT.

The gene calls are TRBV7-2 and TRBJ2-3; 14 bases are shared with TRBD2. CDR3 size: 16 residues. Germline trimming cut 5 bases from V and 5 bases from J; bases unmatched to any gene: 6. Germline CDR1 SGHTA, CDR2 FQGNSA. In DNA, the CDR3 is TGTGCCAGCAGCCCCGGGACTAGCGGGAGAATAGATACGCAGTATTTT. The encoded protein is CASSPGTSGRIDTQYF. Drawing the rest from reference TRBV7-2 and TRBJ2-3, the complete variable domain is GAGVSQSPSNKVTEKGKDVELRCDPISGHTALYWYRQSLGQGLEFLIYFQGNSAPDKSGLPSDRFSAERTGGSVSTLTIQRTQQEDSAVYLCASSPGTSGRIDTQYFGPGTRLTVL.

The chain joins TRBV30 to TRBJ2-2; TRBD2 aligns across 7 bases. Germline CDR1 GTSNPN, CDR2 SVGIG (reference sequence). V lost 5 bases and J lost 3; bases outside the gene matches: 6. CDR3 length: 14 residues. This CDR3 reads CAWGGTTHTGELFF. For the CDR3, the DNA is TGTGCCTGGGGGGGGACTACCCACACCGGGGAGCTGTTTTTT.

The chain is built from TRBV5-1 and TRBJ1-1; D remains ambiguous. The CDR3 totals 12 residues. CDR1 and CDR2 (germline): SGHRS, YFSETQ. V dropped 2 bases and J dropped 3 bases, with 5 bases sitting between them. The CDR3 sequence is CASSFRDTEAFF. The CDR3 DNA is TGCGCCAGCAGCTTTCGTGACACTGAAGCTTTCTTT.

This CDR3 is CAWRLGGRLNTEAFF. CDR3 DNA: TGTGCCTGGAGACTGGGTGGGCGATTGAACACTGAAGCTTTCTTT. The rearrangement uses TRBV30 and TRBJ1-1; D uncertain. V was pared by 3 bases and J by 0 bases, with 14 bases between. CDR1 and CDR2 (germline): GTSNPN, SVGIG (reference sequence). The CDR3 is 15 amino acids.

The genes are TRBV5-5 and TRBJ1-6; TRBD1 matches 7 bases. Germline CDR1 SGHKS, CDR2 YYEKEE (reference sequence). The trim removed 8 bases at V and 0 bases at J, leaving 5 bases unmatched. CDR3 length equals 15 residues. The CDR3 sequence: CASNRGGSYNSPLHF. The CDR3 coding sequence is TGTGCCAGTAACAGGGGAGGCTCCTATAATTCACCCCTCCACTTT.

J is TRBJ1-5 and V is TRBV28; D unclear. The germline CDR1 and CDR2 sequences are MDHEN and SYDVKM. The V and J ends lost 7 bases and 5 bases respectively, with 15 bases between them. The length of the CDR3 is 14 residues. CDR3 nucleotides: TGTGCCAGCACCCGCCGCGAGGACGATCAGCCCCAGCATTTT. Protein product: CASTRREDDQPQHF.

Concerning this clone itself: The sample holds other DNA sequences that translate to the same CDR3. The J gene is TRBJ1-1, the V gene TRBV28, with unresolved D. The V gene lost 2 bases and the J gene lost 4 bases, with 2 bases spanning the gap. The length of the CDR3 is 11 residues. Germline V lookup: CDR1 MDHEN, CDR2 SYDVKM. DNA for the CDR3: TGTGCCAGCAGTTTAAGCACTGAAGCTTTCTTT. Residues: CASSLSTEAFF.

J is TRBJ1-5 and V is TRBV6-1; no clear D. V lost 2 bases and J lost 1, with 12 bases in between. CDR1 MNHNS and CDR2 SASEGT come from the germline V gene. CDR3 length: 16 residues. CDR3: CASSENTLTSNQPQHF. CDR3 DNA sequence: TGTGCCAGCAGTGAAAATACATTGACCAGCAATCAGCCCCAGCATTTT.

CDR3 region: CASSQNKPYEQYF. As DNA, the CDR3 is TGCGCCAGCAGCCAAAACAAACCCTACGAGCAGTACTTC. The chain combines TRBV4-1 with TRBJ2-7, with unresolved D. Germline CDR1 reads MGHRA; CDR2 reads YSYEKL. The CDR3 sequence is 13 residues long. V lost 2 bases and J 2 bases, leaving 7 bases between the germline ends.

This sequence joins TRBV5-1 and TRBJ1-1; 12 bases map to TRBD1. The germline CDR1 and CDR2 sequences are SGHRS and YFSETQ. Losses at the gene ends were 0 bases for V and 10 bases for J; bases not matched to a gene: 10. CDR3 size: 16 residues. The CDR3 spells CASSLAGQGAGVGAFF. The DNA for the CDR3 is TGCGCCAGCAGCTTGGCGGGACAGGGGGCTGGAGTCGGAGCTTTCTTT.

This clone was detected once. The CDR3 protein is CASSVETPSTNTGELFF. CDR3 in DNA: TGTGCCAGCAGTGTAGAGACACCCAGCACGAACACCGGGGAGCTGTTTTTT. This sequence joins TRBV2 and TRBJ2-2, with no clear D. V was clipped by 4 bases and J by 0 bases, with 15 bases between them. The CDR3 has 17 amino acids. Germline CDR1 is SNHLY and CDR2 is FYNNEI. The full variable domain, its missing parts supplied by reference TRBV2 and TRBJ2-2, is EPEVTQTPSHQVTQMGQEVILRCVPISNHLYFYWYRQILGQKVEFLVSFYNNEISEKSEIFDDQFSVERPDGSNFTLKIRSTKLEDSAMYFCASSVETPSTNTGELFFGEGSRLTVL.

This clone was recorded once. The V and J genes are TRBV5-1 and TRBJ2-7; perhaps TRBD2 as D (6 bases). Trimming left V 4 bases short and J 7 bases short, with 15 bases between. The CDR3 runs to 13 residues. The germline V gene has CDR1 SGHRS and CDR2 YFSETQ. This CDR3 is CASSRDGLAEQYF. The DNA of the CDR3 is TGCGCCAGCAGCCGGGACGGCCTAGCGGAGCAGTACTTC.

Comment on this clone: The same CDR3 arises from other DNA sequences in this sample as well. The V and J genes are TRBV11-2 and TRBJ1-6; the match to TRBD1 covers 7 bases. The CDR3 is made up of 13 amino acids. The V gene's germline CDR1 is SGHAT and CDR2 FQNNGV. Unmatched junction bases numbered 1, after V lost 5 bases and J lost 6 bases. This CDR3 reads CASSPGGNSPLHF. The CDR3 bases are TGTGCCAGCAGCCCAGGGGGTAATTCACCCCTCCACTTT.

Here the CDR3 DNA reads TGTGCCAGCAGAGGTTTAAGGACTTATGGCTACACCTTC. It encodes CASRGLRTYGYTF. The gene calls are TRBV27 and TRBJ1-2; no firm D call. Per germline, CDR1 MNHEY and CDR2 SMNVEV (reference sequence). The CDR3 is 13 residues long. With 6 bases removed from V and 5 bases from J, the gap between germline ends came to 13 bases.